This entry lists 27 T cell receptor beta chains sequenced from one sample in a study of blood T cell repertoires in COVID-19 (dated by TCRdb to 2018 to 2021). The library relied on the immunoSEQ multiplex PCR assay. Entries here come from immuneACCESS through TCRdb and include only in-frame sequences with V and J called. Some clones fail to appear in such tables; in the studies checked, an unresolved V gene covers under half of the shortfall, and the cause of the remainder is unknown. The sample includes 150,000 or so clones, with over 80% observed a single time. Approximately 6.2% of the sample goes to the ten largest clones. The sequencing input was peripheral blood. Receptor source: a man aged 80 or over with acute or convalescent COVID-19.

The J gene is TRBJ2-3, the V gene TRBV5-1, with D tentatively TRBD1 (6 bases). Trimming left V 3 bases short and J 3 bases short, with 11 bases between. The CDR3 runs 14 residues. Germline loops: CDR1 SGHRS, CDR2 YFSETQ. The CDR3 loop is CASSYGQQTDTQYF. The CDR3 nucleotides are TGCGCCAGCAGCTATGGACAGCAAACAGATACGCAGTATTTT.

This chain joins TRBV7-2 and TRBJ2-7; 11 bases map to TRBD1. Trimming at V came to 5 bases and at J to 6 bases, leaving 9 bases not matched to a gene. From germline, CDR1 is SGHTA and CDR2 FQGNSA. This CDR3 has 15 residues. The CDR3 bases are TGTGCCAGCAGCCAACCCTGGACAGGGGGCTTCGAGCAGTACTTC. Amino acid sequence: CASSQPWTGGFEQYF.

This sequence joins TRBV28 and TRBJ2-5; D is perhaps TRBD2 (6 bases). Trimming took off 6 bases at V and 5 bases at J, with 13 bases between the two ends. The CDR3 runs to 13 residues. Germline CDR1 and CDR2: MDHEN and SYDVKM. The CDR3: CASRSTRRETQYF. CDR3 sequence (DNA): TGTGCCAGCAGGTCGACTAGACGGGAGACCCAGTACTTC.

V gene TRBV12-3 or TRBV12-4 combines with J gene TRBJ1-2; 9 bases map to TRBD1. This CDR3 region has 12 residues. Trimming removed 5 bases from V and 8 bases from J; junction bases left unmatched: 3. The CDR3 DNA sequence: TGTGCCAGCAGTCCCGGACAGGGGGGCTACACCTTC. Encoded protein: CASSPGQGGYTF.

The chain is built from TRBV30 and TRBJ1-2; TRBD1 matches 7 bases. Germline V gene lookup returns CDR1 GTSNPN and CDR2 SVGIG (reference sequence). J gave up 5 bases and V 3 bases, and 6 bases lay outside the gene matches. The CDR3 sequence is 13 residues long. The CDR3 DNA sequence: TGTGCCTGGAGCCCCGACAGGGAATATGGCTACACCTTC. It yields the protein CAWSPDREYGYTF.

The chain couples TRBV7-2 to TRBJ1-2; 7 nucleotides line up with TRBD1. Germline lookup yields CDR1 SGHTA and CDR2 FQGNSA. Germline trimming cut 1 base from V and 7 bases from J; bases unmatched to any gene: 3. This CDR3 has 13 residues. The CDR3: CASSLGTGLGYTF. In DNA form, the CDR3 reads TGTGCCAGCAGCTTAGGGACAGGTCTTGGCTACACCTTC.

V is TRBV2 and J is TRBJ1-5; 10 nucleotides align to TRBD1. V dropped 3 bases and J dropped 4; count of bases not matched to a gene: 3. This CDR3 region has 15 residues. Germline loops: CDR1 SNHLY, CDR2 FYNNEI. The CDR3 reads CASSERTGGNQPQHF. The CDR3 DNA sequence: TGTGCCAGCAGTGAGAGGACAGGGGGGAATCAGCCCCAGCATTTT.

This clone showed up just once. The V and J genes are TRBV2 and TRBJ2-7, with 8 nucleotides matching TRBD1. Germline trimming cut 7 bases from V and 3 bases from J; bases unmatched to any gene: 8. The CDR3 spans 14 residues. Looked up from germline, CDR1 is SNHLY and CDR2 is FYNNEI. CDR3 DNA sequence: TGTGCCAGCAATGCGGGACAGGTTAACTACGAGCAGTACTTC. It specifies CASNAGQVNYEQYF. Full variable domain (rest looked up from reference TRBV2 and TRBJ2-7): EPEVTQTPSHQVTQMGQEVILRCVPISNHLYFYWYRQILGQKVEFLVSFYNNEISEKSEIFDDQFSVERPDGSNFTLKIRSTKLEDSAMYFCASNAGQVNYEQYFGPGTRLTVT.

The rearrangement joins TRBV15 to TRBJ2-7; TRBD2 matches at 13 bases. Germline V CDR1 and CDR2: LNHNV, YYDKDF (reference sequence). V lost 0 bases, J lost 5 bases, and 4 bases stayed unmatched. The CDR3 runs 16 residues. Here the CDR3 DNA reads TGTGCCACCAGCAGAGAGACTAGCGGGAGGTACCACGAGCAGTACTTC. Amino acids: CATSRETSGRYHEQYF. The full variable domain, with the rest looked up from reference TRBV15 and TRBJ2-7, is DAMVIQNPRYQVTQFGKPVTLSCSQTLNHNVMYWYQQKSSQAPKLLFHYYDKDFNNEADTPDNFQSRRPNTSFCFLDIRSPGLGDTAMYLCATSRETSGRYHEQYFGPGTRLTVT.

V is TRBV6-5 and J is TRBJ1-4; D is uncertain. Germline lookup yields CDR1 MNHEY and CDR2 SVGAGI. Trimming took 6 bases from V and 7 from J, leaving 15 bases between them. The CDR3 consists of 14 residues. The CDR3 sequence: CASRPRRLGEKLFF. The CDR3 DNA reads TGTGCCAGCAGGCCGAGGCGTTTGGGTGAAAAACTGTTTTTT.

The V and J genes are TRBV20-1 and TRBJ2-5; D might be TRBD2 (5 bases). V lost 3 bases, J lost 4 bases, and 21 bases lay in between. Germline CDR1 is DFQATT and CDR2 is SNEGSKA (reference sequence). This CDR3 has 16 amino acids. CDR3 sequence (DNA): TGCAGTGCTAGTCATCCGGGAAGTCATGGAAGAGAGACCCAGTACTTC. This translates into CSASHPGSHGRETQYF.

The CDR3 sequence: CASSSASGGAGETQYF. The CDR3 coding sequence is TGCGCCAGCAGCTCGGCTAGCGGGGGGGCGGGGGAGACCCAGTACTTC. The gene calls are TRBV5-1 and TRBJ2-5, with 12 bases identical to TRBD2. Per the germline V gene, CDR1 is SGHRS and CDR2 is YFSETQ. The CDR3 extends over 16 amino acids. Trimming at V came to 3 bases and at J to 5 bases, leaving 8 bases not matched to a gene.

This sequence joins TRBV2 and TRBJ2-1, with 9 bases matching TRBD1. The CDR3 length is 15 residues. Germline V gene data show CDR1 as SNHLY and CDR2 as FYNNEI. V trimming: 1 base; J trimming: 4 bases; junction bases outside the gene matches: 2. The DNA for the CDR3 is TGTGCCAGCAGTGAAGACAGGGGGCGGTACAATGAGCAGTTCTTC. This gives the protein CASSEDRGRYNEQFF. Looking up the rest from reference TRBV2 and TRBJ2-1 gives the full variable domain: EPEVTQTPSHQVTQMGQEVILRCVPISNHLYFYWYRQILGQKVEFLVSFYNNEISEKSEIFDDQFSVERPDGSNFTLKIRSTKLEDSAMYFCASSEDRGRYNEQFFGPGTRLTVL.

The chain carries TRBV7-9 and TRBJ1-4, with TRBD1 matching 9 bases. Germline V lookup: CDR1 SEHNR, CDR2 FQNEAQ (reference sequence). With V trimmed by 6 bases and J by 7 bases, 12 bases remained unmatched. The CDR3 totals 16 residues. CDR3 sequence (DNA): TGTGCCAGCAGTTCCGCCGGGACAGGGAATAGTGAAAAACTGTTTTTT. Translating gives CASSSAGTGNSEKLFF. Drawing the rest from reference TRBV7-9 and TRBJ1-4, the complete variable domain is DTGVSQNPRHKITKRGQNVTFRCDPISEHNRLYWYRQTLGQGPEFLTYFQNEAQLEKSRLLSDRFSAERPKGSFSTLEIQRTEQGDSAMYLCASSSAGTGNSEKLFFGSGTQLSVL.

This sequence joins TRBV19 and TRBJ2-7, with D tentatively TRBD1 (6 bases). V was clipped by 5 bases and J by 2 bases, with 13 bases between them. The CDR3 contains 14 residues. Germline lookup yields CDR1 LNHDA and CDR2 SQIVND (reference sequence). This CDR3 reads CASSLDRSTYEQYF. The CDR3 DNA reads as TGTGCCAGTAGTTTGGACAGAAGCACCTACGAGCAGTACTTC.

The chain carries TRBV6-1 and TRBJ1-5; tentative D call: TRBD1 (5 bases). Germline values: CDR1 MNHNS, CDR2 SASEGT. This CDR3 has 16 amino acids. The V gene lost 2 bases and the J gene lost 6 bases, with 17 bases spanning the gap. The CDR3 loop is CASSESGARAAQPQHF. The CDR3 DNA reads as TGTGCCAGCAGTGAAAGTGGGGCCAGGGCGGCTCAGCCCCAGCATTTT.

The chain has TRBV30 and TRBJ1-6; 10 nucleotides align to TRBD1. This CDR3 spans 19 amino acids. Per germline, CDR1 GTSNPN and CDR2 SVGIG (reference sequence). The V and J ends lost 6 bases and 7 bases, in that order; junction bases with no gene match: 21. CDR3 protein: CACTPLSGTGAKGNSPLHF. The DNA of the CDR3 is TGTGCCTGTACCCCACTCTCCGGGACAGGGGCGAAGGGAAATTCACCCCTCCACTTT.

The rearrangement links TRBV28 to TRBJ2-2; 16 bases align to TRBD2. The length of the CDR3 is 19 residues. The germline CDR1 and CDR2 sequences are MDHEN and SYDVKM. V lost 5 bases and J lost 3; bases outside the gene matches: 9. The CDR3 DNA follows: TGTGCCAGCAGTGCCCCTGGGACTAGCGGGAGGGGTGACACCGGGGAGCTGTTTTTT. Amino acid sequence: CASSAPGTSGRGDTGELFF.

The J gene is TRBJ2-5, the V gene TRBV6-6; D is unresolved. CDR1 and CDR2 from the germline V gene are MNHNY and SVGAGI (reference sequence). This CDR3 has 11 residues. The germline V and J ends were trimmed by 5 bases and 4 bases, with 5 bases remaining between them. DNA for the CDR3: TGTGCCAGCAGTCCCGGAGAGACCCAGTACTTC. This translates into CASSPGETQYF.

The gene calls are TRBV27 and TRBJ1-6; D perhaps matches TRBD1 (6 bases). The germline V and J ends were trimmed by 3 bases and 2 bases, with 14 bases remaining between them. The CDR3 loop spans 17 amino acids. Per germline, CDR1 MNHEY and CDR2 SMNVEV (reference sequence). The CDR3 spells CASSFEGGGPYNSPLHF. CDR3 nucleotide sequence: TGTGCCAGCAGTTTTGAGGGGGGGGGACCCTATAATTCACCCCTCCACTTT.

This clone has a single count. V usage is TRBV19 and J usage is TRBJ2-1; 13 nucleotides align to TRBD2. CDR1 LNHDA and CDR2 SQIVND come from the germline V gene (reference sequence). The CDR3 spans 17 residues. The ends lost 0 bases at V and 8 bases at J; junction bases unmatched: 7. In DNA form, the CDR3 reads TGTGCCAGTAGTATAGATGTACTAGCGGGAGGGCCGGATGAGCAGTTCTTC. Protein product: CASSIDVLAGGPDEQFF. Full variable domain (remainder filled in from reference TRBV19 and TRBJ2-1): DGGITQSPKYLFRKEGQNVTLSCEQNLNHDAMYWYRQDPGQGLRLIYYSQIVNDFQKGDIAEGYSVSREKKESFPLTVTSAQKNPTAFYLCASSIDVLAGGPDEQFFGPGTRLTVL.

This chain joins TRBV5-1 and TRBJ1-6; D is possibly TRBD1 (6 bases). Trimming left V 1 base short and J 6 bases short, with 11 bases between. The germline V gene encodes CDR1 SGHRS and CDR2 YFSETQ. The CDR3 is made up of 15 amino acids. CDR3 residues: CASSLLQGSNSPLHF. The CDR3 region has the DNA TGCGCCAGCAGCTTGTTGCAGGGGAGTAATTCACCCCTCCACTTT.

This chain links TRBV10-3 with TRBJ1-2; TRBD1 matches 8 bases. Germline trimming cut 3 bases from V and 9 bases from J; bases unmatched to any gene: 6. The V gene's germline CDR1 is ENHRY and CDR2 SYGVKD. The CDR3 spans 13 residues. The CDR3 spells CAISEPGGKSYTF. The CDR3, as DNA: TGTGCCATCAGTGAACCAGGGGGCAAAAGCTACACCTTC.

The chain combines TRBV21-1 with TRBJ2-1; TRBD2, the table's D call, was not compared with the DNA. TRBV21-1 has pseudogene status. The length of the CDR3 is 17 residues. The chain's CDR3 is CASSTTSAQSSYNEQFF. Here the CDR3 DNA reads TGTGCCAGCAGCACCACTAGCGCTCAGAGCTCCTACAATGAGCAGTTCTTC.

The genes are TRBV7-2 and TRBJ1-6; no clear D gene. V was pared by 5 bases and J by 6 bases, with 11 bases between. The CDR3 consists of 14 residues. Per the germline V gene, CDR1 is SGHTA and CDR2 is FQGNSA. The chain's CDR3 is CASSPEGGNSPLHF. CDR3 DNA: TGTGCCAGCAGCCCCGAGGGAGGTAATTCACCCCTCCACTTT.

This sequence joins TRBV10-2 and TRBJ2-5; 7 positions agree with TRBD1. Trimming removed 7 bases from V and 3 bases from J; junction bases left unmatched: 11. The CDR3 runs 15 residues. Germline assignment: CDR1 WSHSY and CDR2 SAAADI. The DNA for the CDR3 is TGCGCCAGCACCGTCGACAGGGAACCCGAAGAGACCCAGTACTTC. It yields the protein CASTVDREPEETQYF.

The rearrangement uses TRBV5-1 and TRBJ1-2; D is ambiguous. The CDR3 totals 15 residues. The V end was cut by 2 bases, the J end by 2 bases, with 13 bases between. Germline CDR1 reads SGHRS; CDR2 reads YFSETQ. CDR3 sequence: CASSFTSGSNYGYTF. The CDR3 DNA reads TGCGCCAGCAGCTTCACGTCCGGGAGCAACTATGGCTACACCTTC. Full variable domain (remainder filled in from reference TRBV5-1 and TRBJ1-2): KAGVTQTPRYLIKTRGQQVTLSCSPISGHRSVSWYQQTPGQGLQFLFEYFSETQRNKGNFPGRFSGRQFSNSRSEMNVSTLELGDSALYLCASSFTSGSNYGYTFGSGTRLTVV.